This T cell receptor (beta chain) was observed in a study of blood T cells in healthy people across ages. The study's findings and limits: Measured against age, TCR beta diversity per million T cells decreased in a roughly linear manner.

Germline values: CDR1 MNHNY, CDR2 SVGAGI (reference sequence). The CDR3 spans 12 residues. The authors ran a second PCR of roughly 7 to 11 cycles using a sample-barcoded 5' primer and a J-beta primer mix. Any given sample supplied a minimum of 2.5 million CDR3-containing paired-end reads. TCRdb reanalysed the 5' RACE reads using MiXCR and keeps one entry per CDR3 protein. The sample has hundreds of thousands of distinct CDR3 sequences, about 21% seen once. Remarks on this clonotype: Its cognate antigen is unknown. Sequence at one end of the junction differs from germline and may be a read error.

The sequenced material came from blood. The genes are TRBV6-6 and TRBJ1-2; perhaps TRBD1 as D (6 bases). This TCR was sampled from a man in his 70s in good health. The CDR3 nucleotides are TGTGCCAGCAGTTACGGGGGCTATGGCTGCACCTTC. Translated: CASSYGGYGCTF.